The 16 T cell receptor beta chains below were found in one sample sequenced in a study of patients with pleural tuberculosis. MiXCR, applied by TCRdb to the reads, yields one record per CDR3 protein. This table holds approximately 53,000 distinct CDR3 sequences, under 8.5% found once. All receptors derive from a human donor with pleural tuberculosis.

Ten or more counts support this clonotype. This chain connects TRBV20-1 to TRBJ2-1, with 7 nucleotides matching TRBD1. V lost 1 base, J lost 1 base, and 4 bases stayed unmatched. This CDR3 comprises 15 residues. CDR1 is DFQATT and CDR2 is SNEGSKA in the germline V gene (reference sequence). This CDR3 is CSARAAGGSYNEQFF. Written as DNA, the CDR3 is TGCAGTGCTAGAGCGGCAGGGGGTTCCTACAATGAGCAGTTCTTC.

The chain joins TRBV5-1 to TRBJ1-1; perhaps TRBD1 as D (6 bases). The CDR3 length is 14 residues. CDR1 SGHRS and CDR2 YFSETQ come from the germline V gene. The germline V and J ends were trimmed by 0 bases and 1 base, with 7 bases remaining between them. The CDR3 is CASSLGQANTEAFF. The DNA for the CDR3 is TGCGCCAGCAGCTTGGGACAGGCGAACACTGAAGCTTTCTTT. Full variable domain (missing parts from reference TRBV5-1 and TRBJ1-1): KAGVTQTPRYLIKTRGQQVTLSCSPISGHRSVSWYQQTPGQGLQFLFEYFSETQRNKGNFPGRFSGRQFSNSRSEMNVSTLELGDSALYLCASSLGQANTEAFFGQGTRLTVV.

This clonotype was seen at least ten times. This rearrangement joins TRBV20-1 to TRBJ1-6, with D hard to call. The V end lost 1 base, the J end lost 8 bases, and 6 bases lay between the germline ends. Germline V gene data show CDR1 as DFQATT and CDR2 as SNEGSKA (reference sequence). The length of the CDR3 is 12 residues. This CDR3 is CSARVGDSPLHF. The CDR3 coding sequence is TGCAGTGCTAGAGTAGGTGATTCACCCCTCCACTTT.

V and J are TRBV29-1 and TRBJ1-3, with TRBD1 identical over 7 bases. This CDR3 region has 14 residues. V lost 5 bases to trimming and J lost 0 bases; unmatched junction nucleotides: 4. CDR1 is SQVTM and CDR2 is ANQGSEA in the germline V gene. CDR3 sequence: CSVIQGYSGNTIYF. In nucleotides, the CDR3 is TGCAGCGTTATACAGGGGTACTCTGGAAACACCATATATTTT.

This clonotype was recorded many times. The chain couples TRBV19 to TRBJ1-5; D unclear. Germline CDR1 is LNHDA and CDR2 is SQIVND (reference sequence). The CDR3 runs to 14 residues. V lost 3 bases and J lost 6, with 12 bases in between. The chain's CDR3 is CASSIPPSGQPQHF. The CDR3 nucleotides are TGTGCCAGTAGTATCCCCCCAAGCGGTCAGCCCCAGCATTTT.

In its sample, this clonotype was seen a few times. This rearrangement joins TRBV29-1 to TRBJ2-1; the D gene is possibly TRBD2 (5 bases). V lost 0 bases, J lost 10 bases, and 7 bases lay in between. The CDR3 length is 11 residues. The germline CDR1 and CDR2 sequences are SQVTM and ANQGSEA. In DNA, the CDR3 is TGCAGCGTTGAAGATCGGGGAGAGCAGTTCTTC. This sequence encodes CSVEDRGEQFF.

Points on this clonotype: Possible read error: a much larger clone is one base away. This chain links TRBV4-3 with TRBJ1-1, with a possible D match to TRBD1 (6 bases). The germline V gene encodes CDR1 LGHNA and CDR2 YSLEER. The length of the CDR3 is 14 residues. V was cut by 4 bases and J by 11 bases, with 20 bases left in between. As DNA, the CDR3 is TGCGCCAGCAGCCCAGATAGGGTCCGGGACACGGCTTTCTTT. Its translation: CASSPDRVRDTAFF.

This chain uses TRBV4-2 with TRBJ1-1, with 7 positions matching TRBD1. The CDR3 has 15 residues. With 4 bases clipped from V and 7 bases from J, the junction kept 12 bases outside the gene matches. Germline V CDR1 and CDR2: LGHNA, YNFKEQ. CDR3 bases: TGTGCCAGCAGCCTCCAGGAGCAGGGGGTTTTTGAAGCTTTCTTT. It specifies CASSLQEQGVFEAFF.

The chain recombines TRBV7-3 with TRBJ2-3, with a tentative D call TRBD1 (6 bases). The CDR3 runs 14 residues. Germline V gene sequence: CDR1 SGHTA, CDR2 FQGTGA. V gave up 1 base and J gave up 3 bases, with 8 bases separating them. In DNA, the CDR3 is TGTGCCAGCAGCTTAAACAGGGCGACAGATACGCAGTATTTT. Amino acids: CASSLNRATDTQYF.

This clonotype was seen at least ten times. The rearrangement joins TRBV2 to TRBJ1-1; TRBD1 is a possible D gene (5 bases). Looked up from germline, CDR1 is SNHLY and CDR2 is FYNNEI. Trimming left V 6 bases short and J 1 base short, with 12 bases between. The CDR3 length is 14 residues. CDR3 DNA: TGTGCCAGCAGCGGGGCCCACTCGAACACTGAAGCTTTCTTT. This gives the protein CASSGAHSNTEAFF.

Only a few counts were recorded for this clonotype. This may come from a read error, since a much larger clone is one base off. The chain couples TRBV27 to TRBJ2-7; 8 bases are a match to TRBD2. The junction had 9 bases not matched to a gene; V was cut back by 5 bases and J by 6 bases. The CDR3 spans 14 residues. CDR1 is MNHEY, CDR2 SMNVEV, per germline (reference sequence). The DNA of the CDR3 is TGTGCCAGCAGTATTAGCGGGGCGACCTGCGAGCAGTACTTC. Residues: CASSISGATCEQYF.

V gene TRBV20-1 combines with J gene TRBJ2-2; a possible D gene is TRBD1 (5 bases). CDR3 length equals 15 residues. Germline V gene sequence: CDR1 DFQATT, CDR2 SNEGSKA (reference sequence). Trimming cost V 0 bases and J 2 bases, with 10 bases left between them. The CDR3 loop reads CSARDLQGNTGELFF. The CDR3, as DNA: TGCAGTGCTAGAGATCTGCAGGGTAACACCGGGGAGCTGTTTTTT.

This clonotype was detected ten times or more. Here the CDR3 DNA reads TGTGCCACCAGTGATCCTCAGGTCACCGGGGAGCTGTTTTTT. Amino acid sequence: CATSDPQVTGELFF. The chain couples TRBV24-1 to TRBJ2-2; D is undetermined. The CDR3 has 14 residues. The germline V gene encodes CDR1 KGHDR and CDR2 SFDVKD. Trimming left V 3 bases short and J 4 bases short, with 8 bases between.

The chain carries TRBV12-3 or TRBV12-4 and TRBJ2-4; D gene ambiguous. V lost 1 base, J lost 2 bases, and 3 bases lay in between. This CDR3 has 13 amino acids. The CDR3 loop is CASSLGTKNIQYF. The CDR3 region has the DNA TGTGCCAGCAGTTTAGGTACCAAAAACATTCAGTACTTC.

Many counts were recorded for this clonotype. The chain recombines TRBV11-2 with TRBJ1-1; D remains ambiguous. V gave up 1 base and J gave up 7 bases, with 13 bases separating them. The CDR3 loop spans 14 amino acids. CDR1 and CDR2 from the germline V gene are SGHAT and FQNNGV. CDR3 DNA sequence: TGTGCCAGCAGCTTAGGCCGAGGTCAAAGTGAAGCTTTCTTT. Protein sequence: CASSLGRGQSEAFF.

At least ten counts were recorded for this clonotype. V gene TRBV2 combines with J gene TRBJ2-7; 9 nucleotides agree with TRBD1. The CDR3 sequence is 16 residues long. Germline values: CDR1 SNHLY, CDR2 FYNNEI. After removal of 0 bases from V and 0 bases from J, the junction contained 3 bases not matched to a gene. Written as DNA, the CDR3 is TGTGCCAGCAGTGAAGCTGGGACAGGGAGCTCCTACGAGCAGTACGTC. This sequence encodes CASSEAGTGSSYEQYV.